A single sample is the source of the 23 T cell receptor beta chains below, sequenced in a study of early T cells in non-severe SARS-CoV-2 infection. Each CDR3 protein gets one entry after TCRdb re-called the 5' RACE reads with MiXCR. The sample consists of tens of thousands of distinct CDR3 sequences, less than 15% of them appearing once. The sequenced sample was whole blood. The receptor source for this set is an adult who was a healthcare worker with PCR-confirmed SARS-CoV-2 infection or an uninfected control (not recorded which).

The chain employs TRBV10-2 and TRBJ2-1; 8 positions agree with TRBD2. The germline gives CDR1 WSHSY, CDR2 SAAADI. The V and J ends lost 0 bases and 2 bases, in that order; junction bases with no gene match: 3. CDR3 size: 16 residues. The CDR3 spells CASSESQLAAYNEQFF. Written as DNA, the CDR3 is TGCGCCAGCAGTGAGTCACAACTAGCGGCCTACAATGAGCAGTTCTTC.

The table lists this clonotype with many counts. This chain connects TRBV9 to TRBJ1-1; TRBD1 aligns across 8 bases. V lost 4 bases, J lost 1 base, and 6 bases stayed unmatched. The length of the CDR3 is 15 residues. The germline V gene has CDR1 SGDLS and CDR2 YYNGEE. CDR3 nucleotides: TGTGCCAGCAGCCCCCGACAGGGGAAGAACACTGAAGCTTTCTTT. It is translated as CASSPRQGKNTEAFF.

The chain is built from TRBV5-1 and TRBJ1-2; 7 bases map to TRBD1. Germline CDR1 is SGHRS and CDR2 is YFSETQ. The CDR3 has 15 residues. Trimming cost V 4 bases and J 4 bases; bases outside gene matches: 10. CDR3 sequence reads: CASSVALDRPYGYTF. CDR3 coding DNA: TGCGCCAGCAGCGTTGCCCTGGACAGGCCCTATGGCTACACCTTC.

This clonotype was counted a few times. The chain has TRBV6-5 and TRBJ2-3; a possible D gene is TRBD2 (6 bases). The CDR3 spans 13 residues. The germline V gene has CDR1 MNHEY and CDR2 SVGAGI. V was pared by 10 bases and J by 5 bases, with 16 bases between. CDR3 bases: TGTGCCACCAGAGGAAACGGGAGAGATACGCAGTATTTT. This encodes CATRGNGRDTQYF.

The CDR3 protein is CASSYSRQHRGNTIYF. CDR3 coding DNA: TGTGCCAGCAGTTACTCCCGGCAGCACAGGGGAAACACCATATATTTT. The V gene is TRBV6-5, the J gene TRBJ1-3, with D possibly being TRBD1 (5 bases). Trimming took 0 bases from V and 4 from J, leaving 13 bases between them. The CDR3 contains 16 residues. The germline CDR1 and CDR2 sequences are MNHEY and SVGAGI.

This clonotype was observed many times. The chain couples TRBV18 to TRBJ1-1, with D uncertain. The CDR3 covers 11 residues. Between the trimmed V and J ends, which lost 8 bases and 2 bases, there was a span of 6 bases. The germline V gene has CDR1 KGHSH and CDR2 LQKENI. The CDR3 reads CASSPNTEAFF. The CDR3 DNA reads TGTGCCAGCAGCCCAAACACTGAAGCTTTCTTT.

In its sample, this clonotype was seen many times. CDR3 protein: CASSFPDINQPQHF. CDR3 in DNA: TGTGCCAGCAGTTTCCCAGATATCAATCAGCCCCAGCATTTT. This sequence joins TRBV28 and TRBJ1-5; no reliable D call. The CDR3 spans 14 residues. Germline values: CDR1 MDHEN, CDR2 SYDVKM. Trimming removed 3 bases at V and 3 bases at J, with 9 bases between. The full variable domain, with the rest looked up from reference TRBV28 and TRBJ1-5, is DVKVTQSSRYLVKRTGEKVFLECVQDMDHENMFWYRQDPGLGLRLIYFSYDVKMKEKGDIPEGYSVSREKKERFSLILESASTNQTSMYLCASSFPDINQPQHFGDGTRLSIL.

J is TRBJ2-3 and V is TRBV18; D uncertain. Germline V gene data show CDR1 as KGHSH and CDR2 as LQKENI. The V end was cut by 9 bases, the J end by 1 base, with 14 bases between. This CDR3 comprises 14 residues. Written as DNA, the CDR3 is TGTGCCAGTCGGGCCCGACCCGGCACAGATACGCAGTATTTT. Protein product: CASRARPGTDTQYF.

The rearrangement joins TRBV5-6 to TRBJ2-1; 8 bases are shared with TRBD2. Germline V gives CDR1 SGHDT, CDR2 YYEEEE. Trimming took 4 bases from V and 4 from J; bases not matched to a gene: 16. The CDR3 contains 18 residues. The CDR3 loop is CASSPHSLLADVYNEQFF. The CDR3 nucleotides are TGTGCCAGCAGCCCCCACTCCCTACTAGCGGATGTATACAATGAGCAGTTCTTC.

This clonotype turned up a few times. V is TRBV4-1 and J is TRBJ2-5; no clear D gene. Deletions cut 4 bases from V and 0 bases from J, with 9 bases between. The CDR3 contains 14 residues. Germline values: CDR1 MGHRA, CDR2 YSYEKL. The CDR3 DNA reads TGCGCCAGCAGCCTCCCGGCCAACCAAGAGACCCAGTACTTC. This translates into CASSLPANQETQYF.

This chain connects TRBV2 to TRBJ1-5, with D possibly being TRBD1 (5 bases). Germline values: CDR1 SNHLY, CDR2 FYNNEI. The CDR3 extends over 14 amino acids. Trimming stripped 7 bases from V and 6 bases from J, with 16 bases between. The CDR3 sequence is CASKSPQGGQPQHF. CDR3 coding DNA: TGTGCCAGCAAATCCCCCCAGGGCGGTCAGCCCCAGCATTTT.

This clonotype was seen at least ten times. This sequence joins TRBV3-1 and TRBJ2-1; 7 nucleotides line up with TRBD1. CDR3 length equals 15 residues. Germline CDR1 is LGHDT and CDR2 is YNNKEL (reference sequence). After removal of 2 bases from V and 5 bases from J, the junction contained 6 bases not matched to a gene. The CDR3 sequence is CASSQLDRRDNEQFF. The CDR3 nucleotides are TGTGCCAGCAGCCAATTGGACAGGCGAGACAATGAGCAGTTCTTC.

This clonotype was counted a few times. The junction shows a germline mismatch at one end, possibly a read error. The J gene is TRBJ1-1, the V gene TRBV27, with 7 bases identical to TRBD1. The CDR3 spans 14 residues. Germline loops: CDR1 MNHEY, CDR2 SMNVEV (reference sequence). CDR3 residues: CASRLGQQNTEAFF. CDR3 sequence (DNA): TGTGCCAGCCGTTTGGGACAGCAGAACACTGAAGCTTTCTTT.

This clonotype was counted only a few times. This chain joins TRBV7-6 and TRBJ2-1; D ambiguous. The CDR3 has 15 residues. The V end was cut by 2 bases, the J end by 0 bases, with 8 bases between. Germline V lookup: CDR1 SGHVS, CDR2 FNYEAQ. The CDR3 sequence: CASSLRQSSYNEQFF. The CDR3 DNA follows: TGTGCCAGCAGCTTACGGCAAAGCTCCTACAATGAGCAGTTCTTC.

The rearrangement links TRBV20-1 to TRBJ1-2; D ambiguous. Deletions cut 0 bases from V and 4 bases from J, with 9 bases between. CDR1 is DFQATT and CDR2 is SNEGSKA in the germline V gene (reference sequence). The CDR3 consists of 13 residues. The CDR3: CSARESAAYGYTF. CDR3 nucleotides: TGCAGTGCTAGAGAAAGTGCTGCCTATGGCTACACCTTC.

In its sample, this clonotype was seen a few times. The chain recombines TRBV19 with TRBJ1-5, with D possibly being TRBD1 (5 bases). The V gene lost 10 bases and the J gene lost 0 bases, with 16 bases spanning the gap. The CDR3 sequence is 15 residues long. The V gene's germline CDR1 is LNHDA and CDR2 SQIVND (reference sequence). In DNA, the CDR3 is TGTGCCACAAAAGGGGAAGGGCCTAGCAATCAGCCCCAGCATTTT. This translates into CATKGEGPSNQPQHF.

This clonotype was observed many times. The chain has TRBV28 and TRBJ2-7; a possible D gene is TRBD2 (5 bases). This CDR3 region has 16 residues. CDR1 and CDR2 (germline): MDHEN, SYDVKM. V dropped 4 bases and J dropped 6 bases, with 22 bases sitting between them. CDR3 amino acids: CASSSPRLPRRGEQYF. The DNA of the CDR3 is TGTGCCAGCAGTTCCCCCCGACTACCTCGCAGAGGCGAGCAGTACTTC.

This clonotype was found many times. The V and J genes are TRBV12-3 or TRBV12-4 and TRBJ2-1; TRBD2 matches at 8 bases. The CDR3 is made up of 21 amino acids. The trim removed 2 bases at V and 5 bases at J, leaving 23 bases unmatched. CDR3 residues: CASSLPKPTSEVYDIDNEQFF. CDR3 sequence (DNA): TGTGCCAGCAGTTTACCTAAACCGACTAGCGAGGTATATGATATTGACAATGAGCAGTTCTTC.

This clonotype has a handful of counts. The rearrangement links TRBV3-1 to TRBJ2-3; D not resolved. V was clipped by 3 bases and J by 0 bases, with 13 bases between them. Per germline, CDR1 LGHDT and CDR2 YNNKEL (reference sequence). The CDR3 spans 16 residues. For the CDR3, the DNA is TGTGCCAGCAGCCAGGTTTCCCCCTACAGCACAGATACGCAGTATTTT. Protein product: CASSQVSPYSTDTQYF.

This chain uses TRBV27 with TRBJ2-5; D unresolved. Germline V gene sequence: CDR1 MNHEY, CDR2 SMNVEV (reference sequence). The ends were cut back, 4 bases at V and 5 bases at J, with 8 bases in the middle. The CDR3 runs 12 residues. CDR3 coding DNA: TGTGCCAGCAGTTCTGGAGCGGAGACCCAGTACTTC. It encodes CASSSGAETQYF.

V usage is TRBV5-4 and J usage is TRBJ2-3; 8 nucleotides align to TRBD2. This CDR3 is 16 amino acids long. Trimming at V came to 1 base and at J to 1 base, leaving 5 bases not matched to a gene. Per germline, CDR1 SGHNT and CDR2 YYREEE (reference sequence). CDR3 in amino acids: CASSLFGRAGTDTQYF. The DNA for the CDR3 is TGTGCCAGCAGCTTGTTCGGGAGGGCGGGCACAGATACGCAGTATTTT.

This clonotype appeared many times. V gene TRBV12-3 or TRBV12-4 combines with J gene TRBJ2-1, with TRBD2 matching 7 bases. The CDR3 sequence is 16 residues long. Losses at the gene ends were 5 bases for V and 9 bases for J; bases not matched to a gene: 16. The CDR3 DNA follows: TGTGCCAGCAGTCCCCATGGGAGACGGGGGGATGGTGAGCAGTTCTTC. Protein product: CASSPHGRRGDGEQFF.

This clonotype was seen at least ten times. For the CDR3, the DNA is TGTGCCAGTACCCCCCTCGGGCGGTCTAGCACAGATACGCAGTATTTT. Amino acid sequence: CASTPLGRSSTDTQYF. The V and J genes are TRBV19 and TRBJ2-3; D not certain. Looked up from germline, CDR1 is LNHDA and CDR2 is SQIVND (reference sequence). Trimming stripped 7 bases from V and 0 bases from J, with 17 bases between. This CDR3 has 16 amino acids.